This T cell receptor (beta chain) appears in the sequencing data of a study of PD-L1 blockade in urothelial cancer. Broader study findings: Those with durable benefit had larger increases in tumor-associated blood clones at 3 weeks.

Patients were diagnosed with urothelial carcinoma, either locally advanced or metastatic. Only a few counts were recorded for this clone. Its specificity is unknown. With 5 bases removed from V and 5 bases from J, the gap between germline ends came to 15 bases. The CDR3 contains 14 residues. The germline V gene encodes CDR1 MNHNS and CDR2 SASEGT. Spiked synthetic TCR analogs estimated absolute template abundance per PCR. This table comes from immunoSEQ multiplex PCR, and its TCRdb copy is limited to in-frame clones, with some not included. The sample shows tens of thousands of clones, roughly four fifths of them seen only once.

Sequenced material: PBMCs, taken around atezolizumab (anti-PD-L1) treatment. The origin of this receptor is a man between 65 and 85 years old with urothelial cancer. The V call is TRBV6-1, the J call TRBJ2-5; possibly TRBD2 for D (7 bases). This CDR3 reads CASSPRRGGETQYF. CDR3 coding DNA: TGTGCCAGCAGTCCCCGGAGGGGGGGCGAGACCCAGTACTTC.